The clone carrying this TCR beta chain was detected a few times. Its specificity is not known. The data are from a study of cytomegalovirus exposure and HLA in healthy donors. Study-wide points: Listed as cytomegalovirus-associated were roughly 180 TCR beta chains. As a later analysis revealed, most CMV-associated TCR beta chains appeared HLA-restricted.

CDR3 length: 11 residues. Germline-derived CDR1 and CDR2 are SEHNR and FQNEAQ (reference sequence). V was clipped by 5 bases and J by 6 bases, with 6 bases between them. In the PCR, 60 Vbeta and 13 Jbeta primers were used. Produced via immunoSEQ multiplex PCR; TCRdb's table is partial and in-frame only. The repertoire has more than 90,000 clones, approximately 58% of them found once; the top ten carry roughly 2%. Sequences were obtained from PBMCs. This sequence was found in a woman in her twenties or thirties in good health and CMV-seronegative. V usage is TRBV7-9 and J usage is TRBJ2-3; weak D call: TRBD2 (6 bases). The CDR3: CASSGGDTQYF. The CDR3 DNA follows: TGTGCCAGCAGCGGGGGGGATACGCAGTATTTT.